These 21 T cell receptor beta chains share one sample of origin, sequenced in a study of early T cells in non-severe SARS-CoV-2 infection. One entry per CDR3 protein, called by TCRdb with MiXCR from the 5' RACE reads. The sample yields about 64,000 distinct CDR3 sequences, less than 5.5% seen once. The material sequenced was whole blood. The receptor source for this set is an adult who was a healthcare worker with PCR-confirmed SARS-CoV-2 infection or an uninfected control (not recorded which).

This clonotype was picked up a small number of times. This chain links TRBV27 with TRBJ1-1, with D tentatively TRBD1 (6 bases). This CDR3 has 14 residues. The V gene lost 4 bases and the J gene lost 7 bases, with 16 bases spanning the gap. CDR1 and CDR2 from the germline V gene are MNHEY and SMNVEV (reference sequence). The CDR3 reads CASSSAGGPHEAFF. DNA for the CDR3: TGTGCCAGCAGTTCCGCCGGGGGCCCACATGAAGCTTTCTTT.

This sequence joins TRBV7-9 and TRBJ1-6; D possibly corresponds to TRBD1 (6 bases). The CDR3 is 14 residues long. Trimming shortened V by 5 bases and J by 8 bases, and 13 bases separated the two germline ends. Germline loops: CDR1 SEHNR, CDR2 FQNEAQ (reference sequence). CDR3 coding DNA: TGTGCCAGCAGCCCCGTCCAGGGGTATTCACCCCTCCACTTT. This encodes CASSPVQGYSPLHF.

This clonotype was counted ten times or more. The V gene is TRBV30, the J gene TRBJ2-1; D is possibly TRBD2 (5 bases). The CDR3 runs to 11 residues. Per the germline V gene, CDR1 is GTSNPN and CDR2 is SVGIG (reference sequence). V was shortened by 5 bases and J by 3 bases, with 5 bases between the two germline ends. CDR3 DNA: TGTGCCTGGGACTACTACAATGAGCAGTTCTTC. Translated, it gives CAWDYYNEQFF.

In its sample, this clonotype was seen many times. The chain links TRBV10-3 to TRBJ1-2; D gene ambiguous. V was cut by 3 bases and J by 8 bases, with 10 bases left in between. The length of the CDR3 is 12 residues. Germline-derived CDR1 and CDR2 are ENHRY and SYGVKD. The CDR3 region is CAISDMGIGYTF. In DNA form, the CDR3 reads TGTGCCATCAGTGACATGGGAATCGGCTACACCTTC.

This clonotype was seen more than once but under ten times. The chain couples TRBV7-8 to TRBJ2-7, with TRBD1 matching over 7 bases. The germline CDR1 and CDR2 sequences are SGHVS and FQNEAQ. The CDR3 loop spans 14 amino acids. V was pared by 5 bases and J by 4 bases, with 8 bases of the junction left unmatched. The CDR3 bases are TGTGCCAGCAGCCAGGGGGACAGCCTTTACGAGCAGTACTTC. Encoded protein: CASSQGDSLYEQYF. The full variable domain, completed using reference TRBV7-8 and TRBJ2-7, is GAGVSQSPRYKVAKRGQDVALRCDPISGHVSLFWYQQALGQGPEFLTYFQNEAQLDKSGLPSDRFFAERPEGSVSTLKIQRTQQEDSAVYLCASSQGDSLYEQYFGPGTRLTVT.

Ten or more counts support this clonotype. The genes are TRBV2 and TRBJ2-3, with D perhaps TRBD1 (6 bases). V shed 5 bases and J shed 4 bases, with 13 bases lying between them. Germline lookup yields CDR1 SNHLY and CDR2 FYNNEI. The CDR3 extends over 14 amino acids. CDR3 DNA: TGTGCCAGCAGTCCTGACAGGCGGGCAGATACGCAGTATTTT. Protein: CASSPDRRADTQYF.

This clonotype was counted a few times. An end of the junction differs from the germline gene, which may be a read error. In DNA, the CDR3 is TGTGCCAGCAGGGAACTGTACAGGGGGCGAACTGAAGTTTTCTTT. Translating gives CASRELYRGRTEVFF. The V call is TRBV6-6, the J call TRBJ1-1, with TRBD1 matching 9 bases. The CDR3 length is 15 residues. The germline CDR1 and CDR2 sequences are MNHNY and SVGAGI (reference sequence).

There are many counts of this clonotype. The chain is built from TRBV20-1 and TRBJ1-2; weak D call: TRBD1 (5 bases). This CDR3 comprises 14 residues. Trimming shortened V by 0 bases and J by 5 bases, and 13 bases separated the two germline ends. CDR1 and CDR2 from the germline V gene are DFQATT and SNEGSKA (reference sequence). DNA for the CDR3: TGCAGTGCTAGAGATATTCAGGGTAGTTATGGCTACACCTTC. Protein sequence: CSARDIQGSYGYTF.

The chain combines TRBV4-1 with TRBJ2-7, with a possible D match to TRBD2 (6 bases). This CDR3 has 15 amino acids. CDR1 is MGHRA and CDR2 is YSYEKL in the germline V gene. The V and J ends lost 3 bases and 0 bases respectively, with 12 bases between them. CDR3 region: CASSQLGLGSYEQYF. Written as DNA, the CDR3 is TGCGCCAGCAGCCAGCTGGGACTTGGCTCCTACGAGCAGTACTTC.

This clonotype came up a few times. V is TRBV2 and J is TRBJ2-7; tentative D call: TRBD1 (5 bases). Trimming pared 6 bases from V and 2 bases from J, leaving 14 bases between. CDR3 length: 14 residues. The germline V gene encodes CDR1 SNHLY and CDR2 FYNNEI. The CDR3 loop reads CASSVVGAPYEQYF. As DNA, the CDR3 is TGTGCCAGCAGCGTTGTAGGGGCGCCCTACGAGCAGTACTTC.

The chain recombines TRBV19 with TRBJ1-2; TRBD1 might be the D (6 bases). Per the germline V gene, CDR1 is LNHDA and CDR2 is SQIVND (reference sequence). This CDR3 spans 13 amino acids. Trimming left V 4 bases short and J 4 bases short, with 10 bases between. The CDR3 region has the DNA TGTGCCAGTAGTACAGGGGTCCTCTATGGCTACACCTTC. Protein sequence: CASSTGVLYGYTF.

The CDR3 DNA reads as TGTGCCAGCAGTTCGGGACAGGGATCAGCAGAGACCCAGTACTTC. Translation gives CASSSGQGSAETQYF. The V and J genes are TRBV27 and TRBJ2-5; TRBD1 aligns across 9 bases. CDR1 is MNHEY and CDR2 is SMNVEV in the germline V gene (reference sequence). The J segment lost 4 bases and the V segment lost 4 bases, leaving 7 bases of the junction unmatched. CDR3 size: 15 residues.

Only a few counts were recorded for this clonotype. The chain combines TRBV5-5 with TRBJ1-6, with 9 bases aligning to TRBD1. The CDR3 sequence is 18 residues long. With 2 bases clipped from V and 2 bases from J, the junction kept 8 bases outside the gene matches. The germline CDR1 and CDR2 sequences are SGHKS and YYEKEE (reference sequence). CDR3 sequence (DNA): TGTGCCAGCAGCTTTACAGGGGGCACGAGGACCTATAATTCACCCCTCCACTTT. It specifies CASSFTGGTRTYNSPLHF.

This clonotype was seen repeatedly, ten times or more. The chain joins TRBV19 to TRBJ2-3; 7 bases agree with TRBD2. This CDR3 has 15 amino acids. The V gene's germline CDR1 is LNHDA and CDR2 SQIVND (reference sequence). The trim removed 6 bases at V and 2 bases at J, leaving 8 bases unmatched. CDR3: CASSQAGLVTDTQYF. The CDR3 coding sequence is TGTGCCAGTAGCCAAGCGGGACTCGTCACAGATACGCAGTATTTT.

This clonotype turned up a few times. The chain links TRBV19 to TRBJ2-4; 7 nucleotides align to TRBD1. Germline trimming cut 5 bases from V and 0 bases from J; bases unmatched to any gene: 10. Per the germline V gene, CDR1 is LNHDA and CDR2 is SQIVND (reference sequence). This CDR3 region has 17 residues. CDR3 protein: CASSQPGTAIAKNIQYF. The CDR3 nucleotides are TGTGCCAGTAGTCAGCCGGGGACAGCTATAGCCAAAAACATTCAGTACTTC.

V usage is TRBV30 and J usage is TRBJ2-2; D unresolved. Germline CDR1 and CDR2: GTSNPN and SVGIG (reference sequence). Trimming took off 0 bases at V and 6 bases at J, with 14 bases between the two ends. The CDR3 is 15 amino acids. CDR3 bases: TGTGCCTGGAGTGTCGAGCGTACCTTTGCCGGGGAGCTGTTTTTT. Translation: CAWSVERTFAGELFF.

The V gene is TRBV6-5, the J gene TRBJ2-1; 11 bases match TRBD2. Germline V gene sequence: CDR1 MNHEY, CDR2 SVGAGI. The CDR3 loop spans 15 amino acids. V lost 6 bases, J lost 5 bases, and 6 bases stayed unmatched. The CDR3 coding sequence is TGTGCCAGCAGACAAGAGGGACTAGCGGACAATGAGCAGTTCTTC. It is translated as CASRQEGLADNEQFF.

The chain joins TRBV10-3 to TRBJ1-6, with D possibly matching TRBD1 (6 bases). Trimming cost V 0 bases and J 13 bases, with 19 bases left between them. The germline V gene encodes CDR1 ENHRY and CDR2 SYGVKD. The CDR3 is 16 amino acids. The CDR3 nucleotides are TGTGCCATCAGTGAGTCGGGGCAGGGGAGGATGCGGCCCCTCCACTTT. This translates into CAISESGQGRMRPLHF.

This clonotype was recorded at least ten times. V usage is TRBV29-1 and J usage is TRBJ2-5; D is possibly TRBD2 (7 bases). V lost 3 bases and J lost 4, with 12 bases in between. The CDR3 is 13 residues long. Looked up from germline, CDR1 is SQVTM and CDR2 is ANQGSEA. CDR3 region: CSVDGGAGETQYF. CDR3 coding DNA: TGCAGCGTTGATGGGGGGGCGGGAGAGACCCAGTACTTC.

This clonotype was detected only a few times. The J gene is TRBJ2-7, the V gene TRBV29-1; 11 bases are a match to TRBD1. The germline V gene has CDR1 SQVTM and CDR2 ANQGSEA. V lost 4 bases to trimming and J lost 4 bases; unmatched junction nucleotides: 6. This CDR3 is built from 14 residues. CDR3 sequence reads: CSVGGTGGLYEQYF. CDR3 nucleotide sequence: TGCAGCGTTGGAGGGACAGGGGGGCTGTACGAGCAGTACTTC.

This clonotype has a handful of counts. The rearrangement links TRBV20-1 to TRBJ1-5, with a weak D call TRBD1 (5 bases). The V end was cut by 4 bases, the J end by 1 base, with 11 bases between. The CDR3 length is 14 residues. Germline CDR1 reads DFQATT; CDR2 reads SNEGSKA (reference sequence). The CDR3 here is CSATFGTSNQPQHF. The CDR3 region has the DNA TGCAGTGCTACATTCGGGACCAGCAATCAGCCCCAGCATTTT.